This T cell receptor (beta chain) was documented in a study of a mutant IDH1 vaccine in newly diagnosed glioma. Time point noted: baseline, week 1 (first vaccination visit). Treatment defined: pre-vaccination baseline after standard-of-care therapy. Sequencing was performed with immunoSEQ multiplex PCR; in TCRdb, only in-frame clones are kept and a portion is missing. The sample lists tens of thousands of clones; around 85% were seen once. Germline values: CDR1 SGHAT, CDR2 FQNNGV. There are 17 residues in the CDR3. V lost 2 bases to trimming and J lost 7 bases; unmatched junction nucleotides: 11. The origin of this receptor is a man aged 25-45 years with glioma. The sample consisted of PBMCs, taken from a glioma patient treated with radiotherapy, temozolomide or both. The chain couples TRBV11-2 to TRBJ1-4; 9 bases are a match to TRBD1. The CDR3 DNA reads TGTGCCAGCAGCTTAAACGTACAGGGGGCTAGTGGTGAAAAACTGTTTTTT. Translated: CASSLNVQGASGEKLFF.